This T cell receptor (beta chain) was captured in a study of prognosis after radiotherapy for stage I lung cancer. Study-wide findings and caveats: Tumor specificity of the expanded TCR clones was not determined.

The genomic DNA TCR beta CDR3 region underwent two rounds of multiplex PCR. Gene-specific TRBV and TRBJ primers were used in PCR round one. During the second PCR round, universal primers were used. Each CDR3 protein gets one entry after TCRdb re-called the multiplex PCR reads with MiXCR. The data contain 15,000 to 20,000 distinct CDR3 sequences, approximately 46% of them singletons. For this clonotype: The antigen is unknown.

Investigators drew around 5.4 milliliters of peripheral blood at each of two time points. Trimming took off 4 bases at V and 11 bases at J, with 26 bases between the two ends. CDR3 length: 16 residues. Per the germline V gene, CDR1 is MGHRA and CDR2 is YSYEKL. The sample in question was PBMCs, obtained before or after stereotactic body radiation therapy (not recorded which). The chain recombines TRBV4-1 with TRBJ1-2; D possibly corresponds to TRBD1 (5 bases). The clonotype was recovered from a donor of 50 years or more with non-small cell lung cancer. The CDR3 loop reads CASSLIHSTGQGGYTF. DNA of the CDR3: TGCGCCAGCAGCCTCATTCATTCGACGGGCCAGGGAGGATACACCTTC.